This record concerns one T cell receptor (beta chain) sequence. This sample stems from a study of cytomegalovirus exposure and HLA in healthy donors. PCR employed 60 Vbeta and 13 Jbeta primers. TCRdb's copy holds only in-frame clones and misses some; the assay was immunoSEQ multiplex PCR. The table records more than 85,000 clones, approximately 9% of them present only once. Trimming took off 1 base at V and 5 bases at J, with 9 bases between the two ends. The CDR3 covers 13 residues. The germline gives CDR1 SGHRS, CDR2 YFSETQ. This sequence originates from a man in his fifties in good health and CMV-seropositive. The V gene is TRBV5-1, the J gene TRBJ2-5, with D maybe TRBD1 (5 bases). Input material: PBMCs. The CDR3 bases are TGCGCCAGCAGCTTGAGGCCAGGGGAGACCCAGTACTTC. Translated: CASSLRPGETQYF.